Sequencing of this T cell receptor beta chain was carried out in a study of blood T cell repertoires in COVID-19 (dated by TCRdb to the early 2020s). The study in broad terms: The collaborator samples originated in the United States, Italy and Spain and spanned the acute and convalescent phases of COVID-19. The material from the prospective study consisted of cDNA or gDNA derived from T cells, B-cell-depleted T cells, or PBMCs. Deeply sampled blood TCRbeta repertoires from subjects exposed to, actively infected with, or recovered from COVID-19 were included in the dataset. The repertoires were released in a freely available public database meant as a resource for research on the immune response to SARS-CoV-2. The samples were drawn from two sources: the first 160 participants of the ongoing ImmuneRACE study, and approximately 1,300 subjects contributed by 6 global collaborators. Sample metadata almost always included a de-identified subject ID, COVID-19 status, age in years and sex. Where HLA class I and class II types were available, the types were taken from metadata supplied by the sample provider, not from assay-based typing. General study outcomes and caveats: How much clinical and demographic metadata was included differed by source and by participant, and the metadata was provided uncurated.

Of note for this clone: The antigen this receptor binds is unknown. No per-base quality is available; no much larger clone lies one base away.

In the prospective study, participants were roughly 18 to 100 years old, resided in fewer than 25 geographic areas of the United States, and were enrolled through a virtual design. To assign participants to cohorts, the prospective study relied on clinical history that participants themselves reported in a screening survey and a study questionnaire. Recovered participants in ImmuneRACE Cohort 3 were defined as having two consecutive negative NP/OP PCR tests, clearance from a healthcare professional, or resolution of symptoms. In the prospective study, mobile phlebotomists collected whole blood, serum and a nasopharyngeal or oropharyngeal swab from each participant. Participants in the prospective study had the option to provide additional blood draws and questionnaires over an approximately two-month period. Prospective study blood samples were shipped either frozen or at room temperature before DNA extraction.

Cut back by 0 bases and 2 bases, the V and J ends lie 14 bases apart. For CDR1 and CDR2, the germline V gene lists MNHNS and SASEGT. From its cysteine to its phenylalanine, the CDR3 spans 17 amino acids. Solely the CDR3 DNA is kept, with 51 bases framed from the first base. TCRbeta CDR3 regions were amplified from genomic DNA using the immunoSEQ Assay, a bias-controlled multiplex PCR. The paper's data handling went like this. Nucleated cell counts per sample were estimated from amplification of reference gene primers within the assay. To quantify the absolute abundance of each unique TCRbeta CDR3 rearrangement, sequence reads were collapsed and filtered. For each sample, productive Simpson clonality was calculated as the square root of Simpson's diversity index over productive rearrangements. Here the immuneACCESS table is served through TCRdb, limited to in-frame sequences with V and J called. Missing clones are a known gap in these copies; in checked studies unresolved V genes cover under half, and the rest lacks a known reason. V, J and clone size are those of that table, while D and trimming were read from the DNA. This sample holds hundreds of thousands of clones; roughly nine tenths were observed only once. The ten largest clones capture 2% to 3% of the sample.

Sequencing input: PBMCs or T cells enriched from blood (not recorded which). The chain was built from TRBV6-1 and TRBJ1-5, with the D gene uncertain. The TCR comes from a man in his sixties who had recovered from COVID-19. The CDR3 sequence is CASSEARGYGGNQPQHF. The DNA is as follows: TGTGCCAGCAGTGAAGCTCGGGGTTACGGGGGCAATCAGCCCCAGCATTTT.